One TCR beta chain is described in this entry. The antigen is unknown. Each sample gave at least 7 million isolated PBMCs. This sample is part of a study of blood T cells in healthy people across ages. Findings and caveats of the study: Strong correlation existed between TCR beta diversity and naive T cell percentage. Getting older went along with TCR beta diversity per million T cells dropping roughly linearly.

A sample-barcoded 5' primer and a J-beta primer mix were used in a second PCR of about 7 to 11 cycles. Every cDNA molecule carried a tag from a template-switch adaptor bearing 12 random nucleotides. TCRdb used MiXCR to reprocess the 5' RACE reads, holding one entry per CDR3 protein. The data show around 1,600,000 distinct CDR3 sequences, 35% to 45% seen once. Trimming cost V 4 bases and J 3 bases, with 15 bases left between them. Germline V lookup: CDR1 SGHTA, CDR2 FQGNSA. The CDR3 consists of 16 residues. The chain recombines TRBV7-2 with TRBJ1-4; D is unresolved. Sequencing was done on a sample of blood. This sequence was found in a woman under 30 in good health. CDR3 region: CASSSDAYRANEKLFF. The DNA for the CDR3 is TGTGCCAGCAGCTCGGATGCGTACCGGGCTAATGAAAAACTGTTTTTT.